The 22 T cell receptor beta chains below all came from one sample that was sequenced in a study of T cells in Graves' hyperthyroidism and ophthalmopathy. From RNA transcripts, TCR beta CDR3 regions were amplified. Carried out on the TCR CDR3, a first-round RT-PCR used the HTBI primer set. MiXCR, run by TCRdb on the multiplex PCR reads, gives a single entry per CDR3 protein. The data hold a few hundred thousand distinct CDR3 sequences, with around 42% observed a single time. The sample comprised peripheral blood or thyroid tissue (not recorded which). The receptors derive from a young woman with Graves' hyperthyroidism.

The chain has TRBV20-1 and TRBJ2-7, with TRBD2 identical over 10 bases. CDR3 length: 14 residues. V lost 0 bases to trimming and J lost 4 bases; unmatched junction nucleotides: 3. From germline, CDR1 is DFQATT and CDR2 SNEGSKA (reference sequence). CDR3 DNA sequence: TGCAGTGCTAGAGAGATAGCGGGAGGATACGAGCAGTACTTC. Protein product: CSAREIAGGYEQYF.

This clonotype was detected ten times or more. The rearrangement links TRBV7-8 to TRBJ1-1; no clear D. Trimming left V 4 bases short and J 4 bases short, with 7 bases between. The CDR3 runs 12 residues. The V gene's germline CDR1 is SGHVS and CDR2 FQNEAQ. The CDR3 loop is CASSYFITEAFF. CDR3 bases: TGTGCCAGCAGCTACTTCATCACTGAAGCTTTCTTT.

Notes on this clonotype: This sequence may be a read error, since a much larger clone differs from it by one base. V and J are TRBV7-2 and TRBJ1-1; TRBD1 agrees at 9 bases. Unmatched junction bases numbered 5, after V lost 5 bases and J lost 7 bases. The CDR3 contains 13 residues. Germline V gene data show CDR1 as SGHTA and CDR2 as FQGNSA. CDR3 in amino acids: CASSPYRGLEAFF. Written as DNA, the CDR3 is TGTGCCAGCAGCCCCTACAGGGGGCTTGAAGCTTTCTTT. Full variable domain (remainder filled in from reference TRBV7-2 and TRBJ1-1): GAGVSQSPSNKVTEKGKDVELRCDPISGHTALYWYRQSLGQGLEFLIYFQGNSAPDKSGLPSDRFSAERTGGSVSTLTIQRTQQEDSAVYLCASSPYRGLEAFFGQGTRLTVV.

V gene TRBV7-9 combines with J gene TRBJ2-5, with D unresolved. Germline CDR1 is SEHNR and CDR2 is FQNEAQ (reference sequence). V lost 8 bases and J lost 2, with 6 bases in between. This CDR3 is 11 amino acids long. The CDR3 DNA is TGTGCCAGCCAAGGACAAGAGACCCAGTACTTC. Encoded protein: CASQGQETQYF.

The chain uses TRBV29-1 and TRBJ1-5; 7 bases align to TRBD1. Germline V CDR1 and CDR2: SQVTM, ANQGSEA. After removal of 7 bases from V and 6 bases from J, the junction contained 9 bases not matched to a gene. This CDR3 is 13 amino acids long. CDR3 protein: CSGEQGQGQPQHF. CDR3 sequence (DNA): TGCAGCGGAGAACAGGGGCAGGGTCAGCCCCAGCATTTT.

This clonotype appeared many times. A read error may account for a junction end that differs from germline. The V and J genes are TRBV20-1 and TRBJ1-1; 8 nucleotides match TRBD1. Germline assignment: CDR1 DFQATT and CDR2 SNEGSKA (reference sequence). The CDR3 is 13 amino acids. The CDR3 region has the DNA TGCAGCGCTAGGGACAGGTTGAACACTGAAGCTTTCTTT. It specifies CSARDRLNTEAFF.

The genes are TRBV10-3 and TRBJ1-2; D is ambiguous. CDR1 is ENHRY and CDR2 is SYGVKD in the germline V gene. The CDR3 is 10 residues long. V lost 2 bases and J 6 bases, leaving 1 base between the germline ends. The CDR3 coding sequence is TGTGCCATCAGTGAGGATGGCTACACCTTC. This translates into CAISEDGYTF.

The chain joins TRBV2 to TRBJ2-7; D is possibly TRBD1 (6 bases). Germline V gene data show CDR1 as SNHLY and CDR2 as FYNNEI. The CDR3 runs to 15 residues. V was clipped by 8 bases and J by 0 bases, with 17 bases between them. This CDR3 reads CASADRGLSSYEQYF. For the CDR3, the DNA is TGTGCCAGCGCCGATAGGGGGTTAAGCTCCTACGAGCAGTACTTC.

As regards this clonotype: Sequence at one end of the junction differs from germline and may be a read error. The CDR3, as DNA: TGTGCCGGCAGCACGGTGAACACTGAAGCTTTCTTT. Protein product: CAGSTVNTEAFF. J is TRBJ1-1 and V is TRBV7-9; D is unresolved. From germline, CDR1 is SEHNR and CDR2 FQNEAQ (reference sequence). The CDR3 is made up of 12 amino acids.

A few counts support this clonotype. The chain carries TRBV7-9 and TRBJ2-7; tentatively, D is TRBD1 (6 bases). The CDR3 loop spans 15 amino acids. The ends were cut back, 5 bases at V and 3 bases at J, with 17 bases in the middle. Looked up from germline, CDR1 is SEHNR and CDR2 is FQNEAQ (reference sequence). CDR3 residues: CASSRSGTQIYEQYF. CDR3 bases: TGTGCCAGCAGCCGATCCGGGACACAGATCTACGAGCAGTACTTC.

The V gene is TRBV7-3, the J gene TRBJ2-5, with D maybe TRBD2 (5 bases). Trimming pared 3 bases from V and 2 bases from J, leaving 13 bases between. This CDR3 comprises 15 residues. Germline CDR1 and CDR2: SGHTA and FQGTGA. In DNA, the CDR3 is TGTGCCAGCAGCTTGTTCGAGGGTCGGCAAGAGACCCAGTACTTC. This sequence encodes CASSLFEGRQETQYF.

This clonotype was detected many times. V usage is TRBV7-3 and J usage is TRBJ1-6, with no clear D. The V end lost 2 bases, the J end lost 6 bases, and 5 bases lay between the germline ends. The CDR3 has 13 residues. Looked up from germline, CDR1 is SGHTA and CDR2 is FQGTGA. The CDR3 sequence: CASSLRPNSPLHF. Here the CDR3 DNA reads TGTGCCAGCAGCTTACGACCTAATTCACCCCTCCACTTT.

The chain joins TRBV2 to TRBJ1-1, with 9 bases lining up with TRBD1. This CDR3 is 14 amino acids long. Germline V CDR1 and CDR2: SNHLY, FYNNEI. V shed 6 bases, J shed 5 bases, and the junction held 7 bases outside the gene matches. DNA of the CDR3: TGTGCCAGCAGGGGACAGGGAGGAGGAACTGAAGCTTTCTTT. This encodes CASRGQGGGTEAFF. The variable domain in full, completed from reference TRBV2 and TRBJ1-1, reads EPEVTQTPSHQVTQMGQEVILRCVPISNHLYFYWYRQILGQKVEFLVSFYNNEISEKSEIFDDQFSVERPDGSNFTLKIRSTKLEDSAMYFCASRGQGGGTEAFFGQGTRLTVV.

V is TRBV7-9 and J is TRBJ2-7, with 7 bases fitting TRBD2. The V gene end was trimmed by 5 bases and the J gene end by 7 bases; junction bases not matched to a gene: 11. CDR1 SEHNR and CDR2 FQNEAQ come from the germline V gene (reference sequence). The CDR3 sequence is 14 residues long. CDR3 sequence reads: CASSRGEREGEQYF. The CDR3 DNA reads TGTGCCAGCAGCCGGGGGGAGCGGGAAGGGGAGCAGTACTTC. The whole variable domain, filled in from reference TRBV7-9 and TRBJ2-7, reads DTGVSQNPRHKITKRGQNVTFRCDPISEHNRLYWYRQTLGQGPEFLTYFQNEAQLEKSRLLSDRFSAERPKGSFSTLEIQRTEQGDSAMYLCASSRGEREGEQYFGPGTRLTVT.

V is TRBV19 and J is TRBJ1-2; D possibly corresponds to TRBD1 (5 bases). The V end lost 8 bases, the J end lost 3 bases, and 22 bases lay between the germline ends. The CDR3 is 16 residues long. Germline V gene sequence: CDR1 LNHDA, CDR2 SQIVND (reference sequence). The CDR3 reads CASGSHTRWGDYGYTF. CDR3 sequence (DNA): TGTGCCAGTGGCAGCCACACCAGATGGGGGGACTATGGCTACACCTTC.

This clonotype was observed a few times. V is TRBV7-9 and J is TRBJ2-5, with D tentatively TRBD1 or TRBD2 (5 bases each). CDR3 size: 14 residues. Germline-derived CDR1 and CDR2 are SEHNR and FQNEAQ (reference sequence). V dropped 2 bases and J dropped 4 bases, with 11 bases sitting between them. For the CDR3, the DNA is TGTGCCAGCAGCTTAACGGGAAGGGGAGAGACCCAGTACTTC. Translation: CASSLTGRGETQYF.

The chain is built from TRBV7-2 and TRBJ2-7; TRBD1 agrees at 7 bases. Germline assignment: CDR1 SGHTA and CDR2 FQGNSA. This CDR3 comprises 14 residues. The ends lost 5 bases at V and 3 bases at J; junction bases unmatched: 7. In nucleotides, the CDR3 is TGTGCCAGCAGCCCCGGGACAGCGATCTACGAGCAGTACTTC. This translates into CASSPGTAIYEQYF.

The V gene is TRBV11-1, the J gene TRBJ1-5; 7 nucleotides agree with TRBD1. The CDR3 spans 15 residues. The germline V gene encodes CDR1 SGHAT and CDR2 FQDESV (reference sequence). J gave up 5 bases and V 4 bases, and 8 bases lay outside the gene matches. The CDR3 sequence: CASSYAGTVDQPQHF. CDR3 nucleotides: TGTGCCAGCAGCTATGCCGGGACAGTGGATCAGCCCCAGCATTTT.

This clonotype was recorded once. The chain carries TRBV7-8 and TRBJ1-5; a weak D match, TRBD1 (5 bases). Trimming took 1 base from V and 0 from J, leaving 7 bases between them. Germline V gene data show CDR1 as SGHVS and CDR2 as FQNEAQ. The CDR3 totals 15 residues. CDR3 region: CASSLVDSSNQPQHF. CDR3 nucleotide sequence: TGTGCCAGCAGCTTAGTCGACAGTAGCAATCAGCCCCAGCATTTT.

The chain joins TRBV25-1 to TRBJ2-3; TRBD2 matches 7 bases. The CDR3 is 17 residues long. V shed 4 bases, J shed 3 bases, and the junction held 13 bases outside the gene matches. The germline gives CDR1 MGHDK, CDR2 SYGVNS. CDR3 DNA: TGTGCCAGCAGTGGCGTCTGGGGGAGGGTATTAACAGATACGCAGTATTTT. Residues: CASSGVWGRVLTDTQYF. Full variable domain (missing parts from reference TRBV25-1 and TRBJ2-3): EADIYQTPRYLVIGTGKKITLECSQTMGHDKMYWYQQDPGMELHLIHYSYGVNSTEKGDLSSESTVSRIRTEHFPLTLESARPSHTSQYLCASSGVWGRVLTDTQYFGPGTRLTVL.

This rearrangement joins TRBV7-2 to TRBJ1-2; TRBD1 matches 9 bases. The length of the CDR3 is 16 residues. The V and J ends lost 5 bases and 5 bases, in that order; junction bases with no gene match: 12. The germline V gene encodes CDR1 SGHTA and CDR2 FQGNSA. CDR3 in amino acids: CASSLSPGQGLYGYTF. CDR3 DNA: TGTGCCAGCAGCCTCAGCCCGGGACAGGGACTTTATGGCTACACCTTC.

Here the CDR3 DNA reads TGCAGTGCTAGAGACGGGTCGGGGGATGAAAAACTGTTTTTT. It translates to CSARDGSGDEKLFF. The rearrangement links TRBV20-1 to TRBJ1-4, with D possibly TRBD1 on 5 matching bases. Trimming took 0 bases from V and 6 from J, leaving 11 bases between them. The CDR3 consists of 14 residues. Per germline, CDR1 DFQATT and CDR2 SNEGSKA (reference sequence).